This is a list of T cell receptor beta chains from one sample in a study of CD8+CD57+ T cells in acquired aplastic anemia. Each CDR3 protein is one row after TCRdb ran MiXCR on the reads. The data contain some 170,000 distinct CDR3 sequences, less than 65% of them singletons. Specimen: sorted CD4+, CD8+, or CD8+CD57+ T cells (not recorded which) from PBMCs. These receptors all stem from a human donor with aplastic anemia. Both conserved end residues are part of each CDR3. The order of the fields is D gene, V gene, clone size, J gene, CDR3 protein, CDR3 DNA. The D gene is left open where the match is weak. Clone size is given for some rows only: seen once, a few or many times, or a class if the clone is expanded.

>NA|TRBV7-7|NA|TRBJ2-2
CASSLGEGELFF
TGTGCCAGCAGCTTAGGGGAGGGGGAGCTGTTTTTT
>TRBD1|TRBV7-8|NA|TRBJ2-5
CASSWGQGAETQYF
TGTGCCAGCAGCTGGGGACAGGGGGCGGAGACCCAGTACTTC
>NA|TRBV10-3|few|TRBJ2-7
CAISEGEYEQYF
TGTGCCATCAGTGAGGGAGAATACGAGCAGTACTTC
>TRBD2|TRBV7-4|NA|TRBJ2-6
CASSSLRGLAVSGANVLTF
TGTGCCAGCAGCTCCCTTCGGGGACTAGCGGTCTCTGGGGCCAACGTCCTGACTTTC
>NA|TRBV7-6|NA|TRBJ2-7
CASSVSMGYEQYF
TGTGCCAGCAGTGTTAGTATGGGCTACGAGCAGTACTTC
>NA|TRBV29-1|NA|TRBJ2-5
CSLGTGGTETQYF
TGCAGCCTCGGGACGGGCGGGACAGAGACCCAGTACTTC
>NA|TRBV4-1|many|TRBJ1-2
CASSQGSGDYGYTF
TGCGCCAGCAGCCAAGGGTCAGGGGACTATGGCTACACCTTC
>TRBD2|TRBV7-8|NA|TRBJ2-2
CASSQWRGEGVGELFF
TGTGCCAGCAGCCAGTGGCGGGGGGAAGGGGTCGGGGAGCTGTTTTTT
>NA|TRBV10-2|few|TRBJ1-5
CASSDPRYGQPQHF
TGCGCCAGCAGTGATCCCAGGTACGGTCAGCCCCAGCATTTT
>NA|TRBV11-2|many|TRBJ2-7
CASSLGGGREQYF
TGTGCCAGCAGCTTAGGCGGAGGCCGGGAGCAGTACTTC
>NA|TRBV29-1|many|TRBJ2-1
CSVVPTTYNEQFF
TGCAGCGTTGTACCGACCACCTACAATGAGCAGTTCTTC
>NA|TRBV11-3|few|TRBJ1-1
CASSLTAGWNTEAFF
TGTGCCAGCAGCTTAACGGCAGGTTGGAACACTGAAGCTTTCTTT
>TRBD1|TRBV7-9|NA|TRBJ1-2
CASSSGQGARYGYTF
TGTGCCAGCAGCTCCGGACAGGGGGCAAGGTATGGCTACACCTTC
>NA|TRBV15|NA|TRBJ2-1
CATSRDRASYNEQFF
TGTGCCACCAGCAGAGATAGGGCGAGCTACAATGAGCAGTTCTTC
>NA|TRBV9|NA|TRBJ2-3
CASSVSGHLGDTQYF
TGTGCCAGCAGCGTATCAGGGCACCTTGGGGATACGCAGTATTTT
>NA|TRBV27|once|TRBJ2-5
CASSSGASETQYF
TGTGCCAGCAGTTCGGGGGCCTCGGAGACCCAGTACTTC
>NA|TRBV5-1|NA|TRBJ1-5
CASSLGGVDQPQHF
TGCGCCAGCAGCTTAGGTGGTGTCGATCAGCCCCAGCATTTT
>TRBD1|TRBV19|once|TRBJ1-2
CASSPRTGLTLYGYTF
TGTGCCAGTAGTCCAAGGACAGGGTTGACCCTCTATGGCTACACCTTC
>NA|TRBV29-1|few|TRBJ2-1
CSLWAADEQFF
TGCAGCTTGTGGGCGGCCGATGAGCAGTTCTTC
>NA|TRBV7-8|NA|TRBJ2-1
CASSPSRDRRNEQFF
TGTGCCAGCAGCCCCTCCCGGGACCGACGAAATGAGCAGTTCTTC
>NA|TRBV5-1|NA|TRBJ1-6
CASSPSQVNSPLHF
TGCGCCAGCTCCCCCTCCCAGGTTAATTCACCCCTCCACTTT
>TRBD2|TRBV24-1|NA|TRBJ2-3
CATSDTGLADTQYF
TGTGCCACCAGTGACACGGGACTAGCAGATACGCAGTATTTT